Shown below are 9 T cell receptor beta chains from a single sample sequenced in a study of blood T cell repertoires in COVID-19. Some clones are missing from TCRdb's copy, which holds only in-frame ones; the method was immunoSEQ multiplex PCR. The sample has tens of thousands of clones; around three quarters are singletons. Sequencing input: peripheral blood. The receptors stem from a human donor in a cohort sampled during active COVID-19.

The table lists this clone with a few counts. In DNA, the CDR3 is TGTGCCTGGACCTTAGTCGTCACCGGGGAGCTGTTTTTT. Encoded protein: CAWTLVVTGELFF. This chain uses TRBV30 with TRBJ2-2, with D unresolved. The CDR3 is made up of 13 amino acids. Trimming took off 4 bases at V and 4 bases at J, with 10 bases between the two ends. Germline lookup yields CDR1 GTSNPN and CDR2 SVGIG (reference sequence).

The chain uses TRBV13 and TRBJ2-7; 10 bases align to TRBD2. Germline CDR1 is PRHDT and CDR2 is FYEKMQ (reference sequence). Trimming at V came to 1 base and at J to 5 bases, leaving 5 bases not matched to a gene. The CDR3 is made up of 15 amino acids. The CDR3 DNA follows: TGTGCCAGCAGCTTAGAACTAGCGGGAATGAACGAGCAGTACTTC. It yields the protein CASSLELAGMNEQYF.

This rearrangement joins TRBV5-1 to TRBJ2-3, with D hard to call. V was cut by 4 bases and J by 3 bases, with 15 bases left in between. CDR3 length: 15 amino acids. The V gene's germline CDR1 is SGHRS and CDR2 YFSETQ. This CDR3 is CASSADLSETDTQYF. For the CDR3, the DNA is TGCGCCAGCAGCGCCGATCTTAGTGAAACAGATACGCAGTATTTT. Variable domain in full (rest from reference TRBV5-1 and TRBJ2-3): KAGVTQTPRYLIKTRGQQVTLSCSPISGHRSVSWYQQTPGQGLQFLFEYFSETQRNKGNFPGRFSGRQFSNSRSEMNVSTLELGDSALYLCASSADLSETDTQYFGPGTRLTVL.

The chain couples TRBV2 to TRBJ2-7; 7 bases fit TRBD2. The germline gives CDR1 SNHLY, CDR2 FYNNEI. The CDR3 is made up of 16 amino acids. V shed 7 bases and J 2 bases; nucleotides not matched to a gene: 14. CDR3 sequence (DNA): TGTGCCAGCACTAGAGCGATAAGCGGGAACACCTACGAGCAGTACTTC. Residues: CASTRAISGNTYEQYF. Together with reference TRBV2 and TRBJ2-7, the CDR3 gives the full variable domain: EPEVTQTPSHQVTQMGQEVILRCVPISNHLYFYWYRQILGQKVEFLVSFYNNEISEKSEIFDDQFSVERPDGSNFTLKIRSTKLEDSAMYFCASTRAISGNTYEQYFGPGTRLTVT.

The genes are TRBV28 and TRBJ1-4, with TRBD1 matching over 8 bases. CDR1 is MDHEN and CDR2 is SYDVKM in the germline V gene. The CDR3 is 14 amino acids. The V gene end was trimmed by 6 bases and the J gene end by 7 bases; junction bases not matched to a gene: 7. The DNA of the CDR3 is TGTGCCAGCAGGCAACAGGGGGGAGCTGAAAAACTGTTTTTT. The encoded protein is CASRQQGGAEKLFF.

This rearrangement joins TRBV27 to TRBJ2-7; D is perhaps TRBD1 (6 bases). Deletions cut 3 bases from V and 6 bases from J, with 12 bases between. The CDR3 has 13 residues. Germline CDR1 and CDR2: MNHEY and SMNVEV (reference sequence). The chain's CDR3 is CASSLGRGIEQYF. The CDR3 DNA sequence: TGTGCCAGCAGTTTGGGCAGGGGAATCGAGCAGTACTTC.

A word on this clone: The same CDR3 also results from other DNA sequences found in this sample. The chain couples TRBV5-1 to TRBJ2-7, with 7 bases matching TRBD2. The germline V gene encodes CDR1 SGHRS and CDR2 YFSETQ. V lost 0 bases and J lost 3; bases outside the gene matches: 6. This CDR3 is 15 amino acids long. The chain's CDR3 is CASSLVSSGIYEQYF. The CDR3 bases are TGCGCCAGCAGCTTGGTTTCTAGCGGTATCTACGAGCAGTACTTC.

The table lists this clone with a few counts. The chain employs TRBV6-1 and TRBJ2-7; 9 positions agree with TRBD1. The trim removed 1 base at V and 6 bases at J, leaving 7 bases unmatched. The germline gives CDR1 MNHNS, CDR2 SASEGT. The length of the CDR3 is 15 residues. Here the CDR3 DNA reads TGTGCCAGCAGTGAAGGGGTCTGGACAGGGGCCGAGCAGTACTTC. The encoded protein is CASSEGVWTGAEQYF.

This clone appeared a single time. V gene TRBV5-1 combines with J gene TRBJ1-1; 8 nucleotides line up with TRBD1. J gave up 4 bases and V 1 base, and 3 bases lay outside the gene matches. Germline V gives CDR1 SGHRS, CDR2 YFSETQ. The CDR3 length is 14 residues. DNA of the CDR3: TGCGCCAGCAGCTTGCCCGGACAGGGCACTGAAGCTTTCTTT. This codes for CASSLPGQGTEAFF.